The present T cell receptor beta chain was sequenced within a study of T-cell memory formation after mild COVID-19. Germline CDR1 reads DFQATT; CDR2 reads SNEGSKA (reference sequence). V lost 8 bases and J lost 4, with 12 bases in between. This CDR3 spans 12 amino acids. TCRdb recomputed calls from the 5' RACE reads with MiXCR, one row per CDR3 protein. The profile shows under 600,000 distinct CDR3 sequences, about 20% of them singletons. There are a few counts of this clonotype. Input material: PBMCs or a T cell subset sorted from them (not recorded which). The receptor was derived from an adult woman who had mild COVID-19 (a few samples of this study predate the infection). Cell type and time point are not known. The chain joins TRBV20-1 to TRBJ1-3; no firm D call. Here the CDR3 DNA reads TGCAGTACTATAAAGGACGGAAACACCATATATTTT. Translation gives CSTIKDGNTIYF.